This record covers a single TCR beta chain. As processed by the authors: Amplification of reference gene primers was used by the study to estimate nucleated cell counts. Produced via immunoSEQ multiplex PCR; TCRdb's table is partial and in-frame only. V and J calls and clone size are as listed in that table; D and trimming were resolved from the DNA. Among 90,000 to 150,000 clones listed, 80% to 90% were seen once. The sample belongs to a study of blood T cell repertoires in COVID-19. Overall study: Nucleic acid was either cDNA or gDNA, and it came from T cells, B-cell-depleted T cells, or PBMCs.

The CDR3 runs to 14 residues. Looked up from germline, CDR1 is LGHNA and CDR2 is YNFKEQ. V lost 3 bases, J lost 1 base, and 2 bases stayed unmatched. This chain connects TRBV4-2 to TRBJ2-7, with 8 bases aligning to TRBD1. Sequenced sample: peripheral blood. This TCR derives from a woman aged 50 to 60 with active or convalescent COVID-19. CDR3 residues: CASSQDRVSYEQYF. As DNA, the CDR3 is TGTGCCAGCAGCCAGGACAGGGTTTCCTACGAGCAGTACTTC.